What follows are 26 T cell receptor beta chains derived from one specimen sequenced in a study of shared clonotypes between healthy human individuals. Here immunoSEQ multiplex PCR was the method, and the copy in TCRdb shows in-frame clones only, minus some. The data show approximately 620,000 clones, almost 97% seen once. Sequencing input: naive CD4+ T cells sorted from blood. Described subset: CD45RA+ positively selected. These receptors originate from a woman aged 25 to 39 in good health.

This chain links TRBV5-4 with TRBJ2-1; the D gene is possibly TRBD2 (6 bases). V lost 4 bases and J lost 6, with 8 bases in between. The CDR3 is 12 amino acids. Germline lookup yields CDR1 SGHNT and CDR2 YYREEE (reference sequence). The CDR3 DNA is TGTGCCAGCAGCCGGGACTCCAATGAGCAGTTCTTC. It encodes CASSRDSNEQFF.

The V gene is TRBV11-2, the J gene TRBJ2-1; 12 nucleotides agree with TRBD2. V lost 3 bases and J lost 8; bases outside the gene matches: 2. This CDR3 has 14 amino acids. From germline, CDR1 is SGHAT and CDR2 FQNNGV. CDR3 sequence (DNA): TGTGCCAGCAGCTTGACTAGCGGGAGCGATGAGCAGTTCTTC. Translated, it gives CASSLTSGSDEQFF.

The count of this clone is one. J is TRBJ2-1 and V is TRBV6-5; TRBD2 matches 7 bases. The CDR3 extends over 16 amino acids. V dropped 4 bases and J dropped 9; count of bases not matched to a gene: 15. Germline V lookup: CDR1 MNHEY, CDR2 SVGAGI. The CDR3 is CASSSPLAARVGEQFF. The CDR3, as DNA: TGTGCCAGCAGTTCGCCCCTAGCGGCCCGGGTGGGTGAGCAGTTCTTC.

The rearrangement links TRBV5-1 to TRBJ2-7; 7 nucleotides align to TRBD2. The CDR3 runs to 14 residues. J gave up 3 bases and V 0 bases, and 3 bases lay outside the gene matches. CDR1 is SGHRS and CDR2 is YFSETQ in the germline V gene. The CDR3 DNA follows: TGCGCCAGCAGCTTGGCCCCTAGCGGCTACGAGCAGTACTTC. Encoded protein: CASSLAPSGYEQYF.

The chain carries TRBV28 and TRBJ2-6, with no clear D. The V and J ends lost 2 bases and 2 bases respectively, with 4 bases between them. The CDR3 is 14 amino acids. Germline V gene data show CDR1 as MDHEN and CDR2 as SYDVKM. The CDR3 bases are TGTGCCAGCAGTTTAAGCGCTGGGGCCAACGTCCTGACTTTC. Translation: CASSLSAGANVLTF.

In its sample, this clone was seen once. The rearrangement joins TRBV15 to TRBJ2-2; 14 bases fit TRBD2. The V segment lost 2 bases and the J segment 5 bases; nucleotides outside the gene matches: 10. The CDR3 loop spans 19 amino acids. CDR1 is LNHNV, CDR2 YYDKDF, per germline (reference sequence). CDR3 bases: TGTGCCACCAGCAGAACGGGACTAGCGGGAGCGTCGAGAACCGGGGAGCTGTTTTTT. Its protein product is CATSRTGLAGASRTGELFF.

This sequence joins TRBV7-9 and TRBJ2-1; D is perhaps TRBD1 (5 bases). The V gene lost 5 bases and the J gene lost 12 bases, with 14 bases spanning the gap. The CDR3 has 12 residues. Germline CDR1 SEHNR, CDR2 FQNEAQ (reference sequence). The CDR3 protein is CASSASDQGQFF. In DNA, the CDR3 is TGTGCCAGCAGCGCTTCTGATCAGGGGCAGTTCTTC.

The chain uses TRBV4-1 and TRBJ2-7; D is ambiguous. Germline CDR1 MGHRA, CDR2 YSYEKL. This CDR3 is built from 13 residues. V was cut by 0 bases and J by 6 bases, with 9 bases left in between. The CDR3 loop is CASSQDNGREQYF. CDR3 in DNA: TGCGCCAGCAGCCAAGATAACGGACGCGAGCAGTACTTC.

The rearrangement links TRBV7-2 to TRBJ1-5, with 7 bases identical to TRBD1. The CDR3 is 14 residues long. J was trimmed by 1 base and V by 5 bases; bases with no gene match: 2. The germline V gene encodes CDR1 SGHTA and CDR2 FQGNSA. The CDR3 DNA is TGTGCCAGCAGCCGGACAGGAAGCAATCAGCCCCAGCATTTT. Residues: CASSRTGSNQPQHF.

The V and J genes are TRBV30 and TRBJ2-5, with 14 bases matching TRBD2. V trimming: 3 bases; J trimming: 4 bases; junction bases outside the gene matches: 4. This CDR3 is 15 amino acids long. Looked up from germline, CDR1 is GTSNPN and CDR2 is SVGIG (reference sequence). CDR3 loop: CAWRPGTSGRETQYF. CDR3 coding DNA: TGTGCCTGGAGGCCCGGGACTAGCGGGAGAGAGACCCAGTACTTC. Filled out from reference TRBV30 and TRBJ2-5, the complete variable domain reads SQTIHQWPATLVQPVGSPLSLECTVEGTSNPNLYWYRQAAGRGLQLLFYSVGIGQISSEVPQNLSASRPQDRQFILSSKKLLLSDSGFYLCAWRPGTSGRETQYFGPGTRLLVL.

V gene TRBV5-5 combines with J gene TRBJ2-7; no definite D call. The CDR3 is made up of 14 amino acids. The germline V gene has CDR1 SGHKS and CDR2 YYEKEE (reference sequence). V lost 1 base and J 3 bases, leaving 11 bases between the germline ends. CDR3: CASSLTGPNYEQYF. The CDR3 DNA follows: TGTGCCAGCAGCTTGACCGGGCCTAACTACGAGCAGTACTTC.

The chain links TRBV9 to TRBJ2-5, with D possibly being TRBD2 (6 bases). Trimming left V 4 bases short and J 4 bases short, with 14 bases between. Germline V gives CDR1 SGDLS, CDR2 YYNGEE. The CDR3 spans 14 residues. The CDR3 nucleotides read TGTGCCAGCAGCAGCACGGGAGATAGAGAGACCCAGTACTTC. This gives the protein CASSSTGDRETQYF. The whole variable domain, remainder taken from reference TRBV9 and TRBJ2-5, is DSGVTQTPKHLITATGQRVTLRCSPRSGDLSVYWYQQSLDQGLQFLIQYYNGEERAKGNILERFSAQQFPDLHSELNLSSLELGDSALYFCASSSTGDRETQYFGPGTRLLVL.

V gene TRBV5-8 combines with J gene TRBJ1-5; weak D call: TRBD1 (6 bases). Between the trimmed V and J ends, which lost 4 bases and 8 bases, there was a span of 10 bases. Germline V gene data show CDR1 as SGHTS and CDR2 as YDEGEE. The CDR3 loop spans 12 amino acids. Written as DNA, the CDR3 is TGTGCCAGCAGCCTAAACAGGGAGCCCCAGCATTTT. This sequence encodes CASSLNREPQHF.

In DNA, the CDR3 is TGTGCCAGCAGCGTCGGGGAAGCGGGAAGCACAGATACGCAGTATTTT. Protein sequence: CASSVGEAGSTDTQYF. The chain has TRBV9 and TRBJ2-3, with TRBD2 matching 7 bases. The CDR3 loop spans 16 amino acids. The germline CDR1 and CDR2 sequences are SGDLS and YYNGEE. Trimming cost V 2 bases and J 0 bases; bases outside gene matches: 6.

The chain is built from TRBV5-1 and TRBJ2-7, with 7 bases identical to TRBD1. J gave up 2 bases and V 0 bases, and 11 bases lay outside the gene matches. Germline CDR1 is SGHRS and CDR2 is YFSETQ. The CDR3 runs to 17 residues. Written as DNA, the CDR3 is TGCGCCAGCAGCTTGGTAGGGGGCCTCCGCCGCACCTACGAGCAGTACTTC. Its protein product is CASSLVGGLRRTYEQYF.

The rearrangement uses TRBV7-2 and TRBJ2-4; D is possibly TRBD1 or TRBD2 (7 bases each). The CDR3 is made up of 15 amino acids. The V end was cut by 5 bases, the J end by 5 bases, with 16 bases between. In germline, CDR1 is SGHTA, CDR2 FQGNSA. This CDR3 reads CASSQGGSRENIQYF. In DNA, the CDR3 is TGTGCCAGCAGCCAGGGGGGGAGTAGGGAAAACATTCAGTACTTC. Full variable domain (rest looked up from reference TRBV7-2 and TRBJ2-4): GAGVSQSPSNKVTEKGKDVELRCDPISGHTALYWYRQSLGQGLEFLIYFQGNSAPDKSGLPSDRFSAERTGGSVSTLTIQRTQQEDSAVYLCASSQGGSRENIQYFGAGTRLSVL.

A note on this clone: Additional DNA sequences in this sample encode the identical CDR3. This chain uses TRBV28 with TRBJ2-7; D is ambiguous. CDR1 is MDHEN and CDR2 is SYDVKM in the germline V gene. Deletions cut 5 bases from V and 0 bases from J, with 11 bases between. CDR3 length: 14 amino acids. The CDR3 here is CASSLPGSSYEQYF. CDR3 DNA sequence: TGTGCCAGCAGTCTCCCGGGTAGCTCCTACGAGCAGTACTTC.

V is TRBV15 and J is TRBJ1-5; D is undetermined. V gave up 1 base and J gave up 5 bases, with 9 bases separating them. In germline, CDR1 is LNHNV, CDR2 YYDKDF (reference sequence). The CDR3 runs 14 residues. CDR3 sequence: CATSRVTAYQPQHF. The CDR3 DNA is TGTGCCACCAGCAGAGTAACAGCTTATCAGCCCCAGCATTTT.

About this clone: Other DNA sequences of this sample code for an identical CDR3. This chain links TRBV11-2 with TRBJ2-2; D not certain. There are 12 residues in the CDR3. CDR1 is SGHAT and CDR2 is FQNNGV in the germline V gene. V dropped 3 bases and J dropped 6 bases, with 5 bases sitting between them. CDR3 protein: CASSFGAGELFF. The CDR3 nucleotides are TGTGCCAGCAGCTTTGGAGCCGGGGAGCTGTTTTTT.

The CDR3 region has the DNA TGTGCCAGCAGTCCTATACCTCCGGGACAGGGGTCCCTACACTACGAGCAGTACTTC. It yields the protein CASSPIPPGQGSLHYEQYF. The chain is built from TRBV28 and TRBJ2-7; 10 bases fit TRBD1. In germline, CDR1 is MDHEN, CDR2 SYDVKM. Unmatched junction bases numbered 19, after V lost 5 bases and J lost 3 bases. The CDR3 consists of 19 residues.

V and J are TRBV6-6 and TRBJ1-2, with 9 positions matching TRBD1. The CDR3 is 16 amino acids. V trimming: 0 bases; J trimming: 0 bases; junction bases outside the gene matches: 2. CDR1 is MNHNY, CDR2 SVGAGI, per germline (reference sequence). The CDR3 loop is CASSYSRQGANYGYTF. In nucleotides, the CDR3 is TGTGCCAGCAGTTACTCCCGACAGGGGGCTAACTATGGCTACACCTTC.

This rearrangement joins TRBV7-2 to TRBJ2-7; 8 nucleotides line up with TRBD1. The CDR3 is 14 residues long. Germline CDR1 and CDR2: SGHTA and FQGNSA. The trim removed 5 bases at V and 6 bases at J, leaving 9 bases unmatched. CDR3: CASSDRTGNSEQYF. CDR3 bases: TGTGCCAGCAGCGACCGGACAGGGAACTCCGAGCAGTACTTC.

Only one count was recorded for this clone. The rearrangement uses TRBV5-4 and TRBJ2-1; D not certain. With 1 base removed from V and 0 bases from J, the gap between germline ends came to 8 bases. CDR3 length equals 15 residues. Germline V gives CDR1 SGHNT, CDR2 YYREEE (reference sequence). CDR3 nucleotides: TGTGCCAGCAGCTTGTTGGCGTTCTCCTACAATGAGCAGTTCTTC. It yields the protein CASSLLAFSYNEQFF.

As for this clone: Distinct nucleotide sequences in the sample also encode this CDR3. The V and J genes are TRBV28 and TRBJ1-2; no definite D call. CDR1 and CDR2 from the germline V gene are MDHEN and SYDVKM. The CDR3 spans 13 residues. V was cut by 6 bases and J by 3 bases, with 11 bases left in between. In DNA, the CDR3 is TGTGCCAGCAGCCTGACCGGCGACTATGGCTACACCTTC. Translated: CASSLTGDYGYTF.

The gene calls are TRBV28 and TRBJ1-5, with D perhaps matching TRBD1 (5 bases). This CDR3 spans 17 amino acids. V lost 11 bases, J lost 2 bases, and 25 bases lay in between. CDR1 is MDHEN and CDR2 is SYDVKM in the germline V gene. CDR3 nucleotide sequence: TGTGCCTCCAGGCGGACCGGCATTCGAGGGGGCAATCAGCCCCAGCATTTT. As protein: CASRRTGIRGGNQPQHF. Combining the CDR3 with reference TRBV28 and TRBJ1-5 gives the whole variable domain DVKVTQSSRYLVKRTGEKVFLECVQDMDHENMFWYRQDPGLGLRLIYFSYDVKMKEKGDIPEGYSVSREKKERFSLILESASTNQTSMYLCASRRTGIRGGNQPQHFGDGTRLSIL.

This clone has only one observation. V is TRBV7-9 and J is TRBJ2-7; possibly TRBD2 for D (5 bases). Trimming cost V 5 bases and J 1 base, with 12 bases left between them. The CDR3 is 14 amino acids. Germline loops: CDR1 SEHNR, CDR2 FQNEAQ (reference sequence). In nucleotides, the CDR3 is TGTGCCAGCAGCCAAAACGAGGGATCCTACGAGCAGTACTTC. Amino acid sequence: CASSQNEGSYEQYF. The entire variable domain, with the rest obtained from reference TRBV7-9 and TRBJ2-7, is as follows: DTGVSQNPRHKITKRGQNVTFRCDPISEHNRLYWYRQTLGQGPEFLTYFQNEAQLEKSRLLSDRFSAERPKGSFSTLEIQRTEQGDSAMYLCASSQNEGSYEQYFGPGTRLTVT.